This TCR beta chain derives from a study of metastatic and nonmetastatic thyroid tumors. Study-level background: Comparative analysis of repertoires was undertaken across blood and tumor or nodule tissue obtained from malignant and benign thyroid patients.

At least ten counts were recorded for this clone. Its antigen is as yet unknown. Every patient underwent thyroid surgery untreated. Study findings and constraints: A significant increase in TCR beta diversity was reportedly seen in malignant thyroid tumors relative to benign nodules, in blood and tumor.

In the authors' methods: CDR3 was compared across clinicopathological groups, and the resulting differences were used to build a distant-metastasis classifier for papillary thyroid cancer. TCRdb re-called clones via MiXCR from the PCR reads. The V and J calls and clone size are TCRdb's, not the authors'. This sample yields roughly 19,000 clones, of which 22% are seen a single time; about 10% belongs to the top ten. Germline CDR1 is ENHRY and CDR2 is SYGVKD. CDR3 size: 16 residues. V was cut by 6 bases and J by 0 bases, with 15 bases left in between. This chain joins TRBV10-3 and TRBJ2-1; D is undetermined. This clonotype originated in a male donor with papillary thyroid cancer or a benign thyroid nodule (not recorded which). Some clones in this sample may be carry-over from other donors' samples. The specimen was tumor tissue. DNA of the CDR3: TGTGCCATCAGCAACCCAAGCAAGGGCTCCTACAATGAGCAGTTCTTC. Its protein is CAISNPSKGSYNEQFF.